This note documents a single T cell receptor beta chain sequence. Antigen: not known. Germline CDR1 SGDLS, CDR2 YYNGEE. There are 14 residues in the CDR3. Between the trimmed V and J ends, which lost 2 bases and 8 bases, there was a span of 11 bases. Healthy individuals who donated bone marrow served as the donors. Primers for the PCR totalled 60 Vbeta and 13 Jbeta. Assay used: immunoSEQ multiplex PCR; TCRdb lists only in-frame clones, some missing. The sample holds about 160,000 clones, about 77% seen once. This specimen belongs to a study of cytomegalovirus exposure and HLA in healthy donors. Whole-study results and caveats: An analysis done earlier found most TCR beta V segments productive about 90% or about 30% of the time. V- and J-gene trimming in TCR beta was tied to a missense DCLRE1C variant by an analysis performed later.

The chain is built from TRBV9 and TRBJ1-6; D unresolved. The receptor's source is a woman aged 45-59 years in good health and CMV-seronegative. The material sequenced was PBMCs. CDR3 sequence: CASSVSIGDSPLHF. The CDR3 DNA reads TGTGCCAGCAGCGTTTCCATCGGAGATTCACCCCTCCACTTT.